These 22 T cell receptor beta chains came from one sample sequenced in a study of blood T cells in healthy people across ages. Primed by a sample-barcoded 5' primer and a J-beta primer mix, a second PCR proceeded for 7 to 11 cycles. MiXCR, run by TCRdb on the 5' RACE reads, gives a single entry per CDR3 protein. Here the sample spans 1.5 million to 2 million distinct CDR3 sequences, 28% being singletons. The specimen sequenced was blood. Every receptor here comes from a woman aged 25 to 39 in good health.

This clonotype was seen only a few times. Here the CDR3 DNA reads TGTGCCAGCAGCTTCTCCCGGGGGGAGAGTGAAGCTTTCTTT. This codes for CASSFSRGESEAFF. The chain joins TRBV7-3 to TRBJ1-1; tentative D call: TRBD1 (5 bases). From germline, CDR1 is SGHTA and CDR2 FQGTGA. The germline V and J ends were trimmed by 3 bases and 7 bases, with 15 bases remaining between them. This CDR3 comprises 14 residues.

The CDR3 DNA sequence: TGTGCCAGCAGTTACTCTGGACAGGGTTGGACTGAAGCTTTCTTT. This codes for CASSYSGQGWTEAFF. The chain uses TRBV6-2 or TRBV6-3 and TRBJ1-1; TRBD1 agrees at 8 bases. CDR1 is MNHEY and CDR2 is SVGEGT in the germline V gene. This CDR3 contains 15 residues. V dropped 0 bases and J dropped 5; count of bases not matched to a gene: 5.

This clonotype was detected ten times or more. Relative to the germline gene, one junction end is altered; a read error may explain this. The V and J genes are TRBV5-1 and TRBJ2-5; D remains ambiguous. Germline values: CDR1 SGHRS, CDR2 YFSETQ. The CDR3 length is 13 residues. The CDR3, as DNA: TGTGCCAGCAGCTTAGAGCTGGGAGAGACCCAGTACTTC. This sequence encodes CASSLELGETQYF. The full variable domain, its missing parts supplied by reference TRBV5-1 and TRBJ2-5, is KAGVTQTPRYLIKTRGQQVTLSCSPISGHRSVSWYQQTPGQGLQFLFEYFSETQRNKGNFPGRFSGRQFSNSRSEMNVSTLELGDSALYLCASSLELGETQYFGPGTRLLVL.

This clonotype was observed a single time. This sequence joins TRBV2 and TRBJ1-4; tentatively, D is TRBD1 (6 bases). This CDR3 region has 15 residues. The V gene lost 4 bases and the J gene lost 3 bases, with 12 bases spanning the gap. Germline V gives CDR1 SNHLY, CDR2 FYNNEI. The CDR3 bases are TGTGCCAGCAGTGGTTCGACAGGCTCTAATGAAAAACTGTTTTTT. Translating gives CASSGSTGSNEKLFF.

This clonotype turned up a few times. V and J are TRBV6-2 or TRBV6-3 and TRBJ1-1; 7 bases are a match to TRBD1. V gave up 2 bases and J gave up 9 bases; unmatched junction bases: 9. CDR1 is MNHEY and CDR2 is SVGEGT in the germline V gene. The CDR3 sequence is 14 residues long. The CDR3 DNA sequence: TGTGCCAGCAGTTACGCACCGGGACAGAGACAAGCTTTCTTT. The encoded protein is CASSYAPGQRQAFF.

This clonotype showed up many times. This sequence joins TRBV29-1 and TRBJ2-5; D possibly matches TRBD1 or TRBD2 (6 bases each). Trimming pared 1 base from V and 7 bases from J, leaving 16 bases between. The CDR3 is 14 residues long. CDR1 is SQVTM, CDR2 ANQGSEA, per germline. The CDR3 here is CSVEVSGAGGTQYF. CDR3 sequence (DNA): TGCAGCGTTGAAGTTTCGGGGGCCGGGGGGACCCAGTACTTC. The whole variable domain, filled in from reference TRBV29-1 and TRBJ2-5, reads SAVISQKPSRDICQRGTSLTIQCQVDSQVTMMFWYRQQPGQSLTLIATANQGSEATYESGFVIDKFPISRPNLTFSTLTVSNMSPEDSSIYLCSVEVSGAGGTQYFGPGTRLLVL.

This clonotype was picked up a small number of times. V usage is TRBV5-1 and J usage is TRBJ2-1; D is perhaps TRBD2 (6 bases). CDR1 and CDR2 from the germline V gene are SGHRS and YFSETQ. The CDR3 runs 14 residues. Trimming removed 4 bases from V and 5 bases from J, with 13 bases in between. Here the CDR3 reads CASSEGLEHNEQFF. For the CDR3, the DNA is TGCGCCAGCAGCGAGGGACTGGAACACAATGAGCAGTTCTTC. Full variable domain (rest looked up from reference TRBV5-1 and TRBJ2-1): KAGVTQTPRYLIKTRGQQVTLSCSPISGHRSVSWYQQTPGQGLQFLFEYFSETQRNKGNFPGRFSGRQFSNSRSEMNVSTLELGDSALYLCASSEGLEHNEQFFGPGTRLTVL.

CDR3 loop: CASSLSEGGKNIQYF. The CDR3 DNA follows: TGTGCCAGCAGCTTATCCGAGGGAGGCAAAAACATTCAGTACTTC. This chain uses TRBV7-9 with TRBJ2-4; D perhaps matches TRBD2 (6 bases). The CDR3 spans 15 residues. Trimming shortened V by 2 bases and J by 3 bases, and 11 bases separated the two germline ends. Germline values: CDR1 SEHNR, CDR2 FQNEAQ (reference sequence).

On this clonotype: The junction departs from the called germline gene at one end, perhaps through a read error. This chain connects TRBV7-6 to TRBJ2-5; weak D call: TRBD2 (6 bases). The germline gives CDR1 SGHVS, CDR2 FNYEAQ. The CDR3 runs 17 residues. The CDR3 DNA reads TGTGCCGGCAGCTTGCCGGTTATACTAGCCCCCGAAGAGACCCAGTACTTC. It encodes CAGSLPVILAPEETQYF.

The gene calls are TRBV27 and TRBJ2-1, with a tentative D call TRBD1 (6 bases). The CDR3 sequence is 13 residues long. The V and J ends lost 6 bases and 8 bases respectively, with 14 bases between them. CDR1 and CDR2 (germline): MNHEY, SMNVEV (reference sequence). The CDR3 reads CASRNQGRDEQFF. CDR3 nucleotide sequence: TGTGCCAGCAGAAACCAGGGGCGGGATGAGCAGTTCTTC.

V and J are TRBV29-1 and TRBJ1-2; TRBD1 is a possible D gene (5 bases). This CDR3 has 12 residues. Germline CDR1 is SQVTM and CDR2 is ANQGSEA. Trimming removed 4 bases at V and 8 bases at J, with 14 bases between. CDR3 region: CSVGQGLVGYTF. CDR3 sequence (DNA): TGCAGCGTTGGGCAGGGACTAGTAGGCTACACCTTC. The full variable domain, completed using reference TRBV29-1 and TRBJ1-2, is SAVISQKPSRDICQRGTSLTIQCQVDSQVTMMFWYRQQPGQSLTLIATANQGSEATYESGFVIDKFPISRPNLTFSTLTVSNMSPEDSSIYLCSVGQGLVGYTFGSGTRLTVV.

The rearrangement joins TRBV12-3 or TRBV12-4 to TRBJ2-5; D tentatively fits TRBD1 or TRBD2 (5 bases each). This CDR3 has 14 residues. Trimming took off 0 bases at V and 11 bases at J, with 16 bases between the two ends. This CDR3 reads CASSLADWLGEQYF. DNA for the CDR3: TGTGCCAGCAGTTTAGCGGACTGGCTGGGGGAGCAGTACTTC.

This clonotype was recorded a few times. The chain uses TRBV9 and TRBJ1-2; maybe TRBD1 (5 bases). V was trimmed by 4 bases and J by 3 bases, leaving 10 bases between them. The germline gives CDR1 SGDLS, CDR2 YYNGEE. This CDR3 has 13 residues. The CDR3 DNA follows: TGTGCCAGCAGCCATGGGGGAGACTATGGCTACACCTTC. This encodes CASSHGGDYGYTF.

On this clonotype: This may arise from a read error, as a much more abundant clone is one base away. The chain links TRBV7-6 to TRBJ2-5, with D hard to call. CDR3 length: 14 residues. Between the trimmed V and J ends, which lost 0 bases and 11 bases, there was a span of 16 bases. Germline V CDR1 and CDR2: SGHVS, FNYEAQ. CDR3 in amino acids: CASSLALTTNEQYF. The CDR3 bases are TGTGCCAGCAGCTTAGCGCTCACGACCAATGAGCAGTACTTC. Using reference TRBV7-6 and TRBJ2-5 for the parts outside the CDR3, the full variable domain is GAGVSQSPRYKVTKRGQDVALRCDPISGHVSLYWYRQALGQGPEFLTYFNYEAQQDKSGLPNDRFSAERPEGSISTLTIQRTEQRDSAMYRCASSLALTTNEQYFGPGTRLLVL.

A remark on this clonotype: Germline and junction disagree at one end, which may indicate a read error. The chain has TRBV24-1 and TRBJ2-1, with 9 bases that match TRBD1. The V gene's germline CDR1 is KGHDR and CDR2 SFDVKD. This CDR3 is 16 amino acids long. CDR3 sequence (DNA): TGTGCCACCGGGGGACAGGGAACTTTCTCCGACAATGAGCAGTTCTTC. It codes for CATGGQGTFSDNEQFF.

This clonotype appeared many times. The chain uses TRBV5-5 and TRBJ2-5, with D uncertain. Trimming took 4 bases from V and 2 from J, leaving 18 bases between them. The length of the CDR3 is 16 residues. The germline gives CDR1 SGHKS, CDR2 YYEKEE (reference sequence). The CDR3 protein is CASSPRSRTQQETQYF. Here the CDR3 DNA reads TGTGCCAGCAGCCCTCGATCCCGCACTCAACAAGAGACCCAGTACTTC. The full variable domain, its missing parts supplied by reference TRBV5-5 and TRBJ2-5, is DAGVTQSPTHLIKTRGQQVTLRCSPISGHKSVSWYQQVLGQGPQFIFQYYEKEERGRGNFPDRFSARQFPNYSSELNVNALLLGDSALYLCASSPRSRTQQETQYFGPGTRLLVL.

The chain is built from TRBV7-9 and TRBJ2-7, with 12 positions matching TRBD2. V lost 5 bases, J lost 2 bases, and 4 bases stayed unmatched. Germline V CDR1 and CDR2: SEHNR, FQNEAQ (reference sequence). The CDR3 loop spans 15 amino acids. The CDR3 DNA reads TGTGCCAGCAGCCCTAGCGGGAGGGCTCCCTACGAGCAGTACTTC. Protein: CASSPSGRAPYEQYF.

This clonotype was recorded many times. This chain joins TRBV10-3 and TRBJ2-3; D not certain. The CDR3 is made up of 15 amino acids. From germline, CDR1 is ENHRY and CDR2 SYGVKD. V gave up 2 bases and J gave up 0 bases, with 9 bases separating them. CDR3 bases: TGTGCCATCAGTGAGGGCTTCGCTAGCACAGATACGCAGTATTTT. It translates to CAISEGFASTDTQYF.

This clonotype was recorded many times. The genes are TRBV7-2 and TRBJ2-3; D gene uncertain. CDR3 length: 13 amino acids. V was shortened by 1 base and J by 3 bases, with 5 bases between the two germline ends. Per germline, CDR1 SGHTA and CDR2 FQGNSA. CDR3 DNA: TGTGCCAGCAGCTTAGGTCGTACAGATACGCAGTATTTT. This translates into CASSLGRTDTQYF.

This clonotype has a count of ten or more. The V gene is TRBV7-2, the J gene TRBJ2-7, with unresolved D. Trimming cost V 1 base and J 4 bases, with 8 bases left between them. Germline V lookup: CDR1 SGHTA, CDR2 FQGNSA. The CDR3 runs 13 residues. The chain's CDR3 is CASSLDGWYEQYF. In DNA, the CDR3 is TGTGCCAGCAGCTTAGATGGGTGGTACGAGCAGTACTTC. Looking up the rest from reference TRBV7-2 and TRBJ2-7 gives the full variable domain: GAGVSQSPSNKVTEKGKDVELRCDPISGHTALYWYRQSLGQGLEFLIYFQGNSAPDKSGLPSDRFSAERTGGSVSTLTIQRTQQEDSAVYLCASSLDGWYEQYFGPGTRLTVT.

At least ten counts were recorded for this clonotype. The chain carries TRBV7-2 and TRBJ2-1; a weak D match, TRBD2 (5 bases). V was cut by 3 bases and J by 9 bases, with 15 bases left in between. The CDR3 has 14 amino acids. Germline-derived CDR1 and CDR2 are SGHTA and FQGNSA. The CDR3 sequence: CASSLALQSGEQFF. The CDR3 nucleotides read TGTGCCAGCAGCTTGGCCTTACAGAGCGGTGAGCAGTTCTTC.

The rearrangement links TRBV2 to TRBJ1-2; D might be TRBD1 (5 bases). Trimming shortened V by 6 bases and J by 2 bases, and 10 bases separated the two germline ends. The germline CDR1 and CDR2 sequences are SNHLY and FYNNEI. The CDR3 is made up of 13 amino acids. In nucleotides, the CDR3 is TGTGCCAGCAGGGGGCTGACGAACTATGGCTACACCTTC. It translates to CASRGLTNYGYTF.